Below are 24 T cell receptor beta chains sequenced from a single sample in a study of cytomegalovirus exposure and HLA in healthy donors. The PCR contained 60 Vbeta and 13 Jbeta primers. Using immunoSEQ multiplex PCR, the repertoire was profiled, and TCRdb retains in-frame clones only, with some absent. The profile shows approximately 150,000 clones, around 72% of them singletons. The sequencing input was PBMCs. These receptors were obtained from a woman under 30 in good health and CMV-seronegative.

This chain links TRBV11-2 with TRBJ2-7; 7 bases are shared with TRBD1. V lost 1 base and J lost 1; bases outside the gene matches: 10. Looked up from germline, CDR1 is SGHAT and CDR2 is FQNNGV. The CDR3 is made up of 17 amino acids. The CDR3: CASSLAPPGRGSYEQYF. In nucleotides, the CDR3 is TGTGCCAGCAGCTTAGCCCCCCCTGGCAGGGGGTCCTACGAGCAGTACTTC. The full variable domain, its missing parts supplied by reference TRBV11-2 and TRBJ2-7, is EAGVAQSPRYKIIEKRQSVAFWCNPISGHATLYWYQQILGQGPKLLIQFQNNGVVDDSQLPKDRFSAERLKGVDSTLKIQPAKLEDSAVYLCASSLAPPGRGSYEQYFGPGTRLTVT.

The J gene is TRBJ1-2, the V gene TRBV19; no clear D. With 7 bases removed from V and 4 bases from J, the gap between germline ends came to 13 bases. The CDR3 is 13 amino acids. The germline gives CDR1 LNHDA, CDR2 SQIVND (reference sequence). The CDR3, as DNA: TGTGCCAGTACTATGGGTACAGTCTATGGCTACACCTTC. Its translation is CASTMGTVYGYTF.

This clone was detected only a few times. The chain recombines TRBV4-2 with TRBJ2-5, with TRBD1 matching over 9 bases. Per the germline V gene, CDR1 is LGHNA and CDR2 is YNFKEQ. V gave up 1 base and J gave up 7 bases; unmatched junction bases: 7. CDR3 length equals 15 residues. The CDR3 region has the DNA TGTGCCAGCAGCCAAGGGGACAGGGACCAGGGGACCCAGTACTTC. This encodes CASSQGDRDQGTQYF.

The V and J genes are TRBV6-5 and TRBJ1-4, with D possibly matching TRBD1 (5 bases). Germline V gene sequence: CDR1 MNHEY, CDR2 SVGAGI. The CDR3 has 13 amino acids. Trimming removed 4 bases from V and 8 bases from J, with 11 bases in between. In DNA, the CDR3 is TGTGCCAGCAGTTCGGAACAGGAAGAAAAACTGTTTTTT. Translation gives CASSSEQEEKLFF.

The chain links TRBV7-9 to TRBJ1-2, with 10 bases identical to TRBD1. The J segment lost 6 bases and the V segment lost 4 bases, leaving 8 bases of the junction unmatched. The CDR3 has 15 residues. Germline lookup yields CDR1 SEHNR and CDR2 FQNEAQ (reference sequence). In nucleotides, the CDR3 is TGTGCCAGCAGCTCCGCCGGGACAGGGGAGAATGGCTACACCTTC. Protein product: CASSSAGTGENGYTF.

The rearrangement uses TRBV6-5 and TRBJ1-1; D is uncertain. CDR3 length: 14 residues. The germline CDR1 and CDR2 sequences are MNHEY and SVGAGI. The V end lost 6 bases, the J end lost 2 bases, and 13 bases lay between the germline ends. The CDR3 spells CASSAPTRNTEAFF. CDR3 coding DNA: TGTGCCAGCAGCGCCCCGACAAGAAACACTGAAGCTTTCTTT.

V gene TRBV5-5 combines with J gene TRBJ1-5, with D possibly matching TRBD1 (6 bases). The CDR3 is made up of 14 amino acids. V dropped 3 bases and J dropped 7 bases, with 14 bases sitting between them. The germline V gene encodes CDR1 SGHKS and CDR2 YYEKEE (reference sequence). CDR3 nucleotide sequence: TGTGCCAGCAGCTGGGGCACGGGGGGCCAGCCCCAGCATTTT. Translation gives CASSWGTGGQPQHF.

This chain connects TRBV5-1 to TRBJ1-4; 10 bases match TRBD1. The CDR3 totals 16 residues. Germline V gene data show CDR1 as SGHRS and CDR2 as YFSETQ. Trimming took 0 bases from V and 8 from J; bases not matched to a gene: 7. The CDR3 sequence: CASSLEWGQGPEKLFF. CDR3 in DNA: TGCGCCAGCAGCTTGGAGTGGGGACAGGGGCCCGAAAAACTGTTTTTT.

Concerning this clone itself: A junction boundary mismatches the germline segment, possibly from a read error. The rearrangement links TRBV7-9 to TRBJ1-2; 7 positions agree with TRBD1. Germline V CDR1 and CDR2: SEHNR, FQNEAQ (reference sequence). The length of the CDR3 is 13 residues. The CDR3 nucleotides are TGTTCCAGCAGCCTGGGACAGTTCTATGGCTACACCTTC. Translating it yields CSSSLGQFYGYTF.

The chain is built from TRBV27 and TRBJ2-2, with 12 bases aligning to TRBD2. Germline lookup yields CDR1 MNHEY and CDR2 SMNVEV (reference sequence). Germline trimming cut 6 bases from V and 7 bases from J; bases unmatched to any gene: 6. The CDR3 runs to 15 residues. The CDR3 DNA follows: TGTGCCAGCAGCCGACTAGCGGGAGTGATCGGGGAGCTGTTTTTT. It yields the protein CASSRLAGVIGELFF.

The chain couples TRBV2 to TRBJ1-5; 8 bases are shared with TRBD1. Germline V gives CDR1 SNHLY, CDR2 FYNNEI. The CDR3 is 15 residues long. The J segment lost 7 bases and the V segment lost 5 bases, leaving 10 bases of the junction unmatched. The CDR3 protein is CASSSGHTGGQPQHF. The CDR3 DNA reads as TGTGCCAGCAGTAGTGGCCACACAGGGGGGCAGCCCCAGCATTTT.

A few counts support this clone. J is TRBJ2-7 and V is TRBV4-1; D is unclear. The V gene lost 0 bases and the J gene lost 0 bases, with 6 bases spanning the gap. This CDR3 comprises 14 residues. Per germline, CDR1 MGHRA and CDR2 YSYEKL. The CDR3 DNA sequence: TGCGCCAGCAGCCAAGAGGCAGACTCCTACGAGCAGTACTTC. It encodes CASSQEADSYEQYF.

The chain joins TRBV6-6 to TRBJ1-5; 7 bases are a match to TRBD1. Germline-derived CDR1 and CDR2 are MNHNY and SVGAGI (reference sequence). The CDR3 covers 15 residues. Trimming took 2 bases from V and 3 from J; bases not matched to a gene: 4. The CDR3 is CASSYETGPNQPQHF. The CDR3 DNA is TGTGCCAGCAGTTACGAGACAGGGCCCAATCAGCCCCAGCATTTT.

The chain links TRBV2 to TRBJ1-1; no clear D gene. CDR3 length: 11 amino acids. Trimming left V 6 bases short and J 7 bases short, with 9 bases between. Germline-derived CDR1 and CDR2 are SNHLY and FYNNEI. CDR3 region: CASSREFEAFF. The CDR3 region has the DNA TGTGCCAGCAGCCGGGAGTTTGAAGCTTTCTTT.

This chain connects TRBV6-5 to TRBJ2-3, with 9 bases matching TRBD2. Germline loops: CDR1 MNHEY, CDR2 SVGAGI. The CDR3 is 15 residues long. V was pared by 4 bases and J by 5 bases, with 7 bases of the junction left unmatched. DNA of the CDR3: TGTGCCAGCAGTTGGGGCGGGAGGGGGAGAGATACGCAGTATTTT. Amino acids: CASSWGGRGRDTQYF.

The CDR3 protein is CASSVGGAGLAFF. Here the CDR3 DNA reads TGTGCCAGCAGTGTAGGAGGGGCTGGTTTGGCTTTCTTT. This rearrangement joins TRBV6-1 to TRBJ1-1; TRBD1 might be the D (5 bases). The CDR3 covers 13 residues. Germline lookup yields CDR1 MNHNS and CDR2 SASEGT. V lost 4 bases and J lost 11, with 17 bases in between.

This clone occurred a few times. The CDR3 loop reads CASSWTGGDEKLFF. The CDR3, as DNA: TGCGCCAGCAGCTGGACAGGGGGCGATGAAAAACTGTTTTTT. The rearrangement uses TRBV5-1 and TRBJ1-4; TRBD1 agrees at 11 bases. V was pared by 3 bases and J by 6 bases, with 1 base of the junction left unmatched. The length of the CDR3 is 14 residues. CDR1 and CDR2 from the germline V gene are SGHRS and YFSETQ. Based on the CDR3 plus reference TRBV5-1 and TRBJ1-4, the full variable domain is KAGVTQTPRYLIKTRGQQVTLSCSPISGHRSVSWYQQTPGQGLQFLFEYFSETQRNKGNFPGRFSGRQFSNSRSEMNVSTLELGDSALYLCASSWTGGDEKLFFGSGTQLSVL.

The chain recombines TRBV2 with TRBJ1-2, with D possibly being TRBD1 (6 bases). The CDR3 is 13 amino acids. Between the trimmed V and J ends, which lost 6 bases and 8 bases, there was a span of 16 bases. Per germline, CDR1 SNHLY and CDR2 FYNNEI. In nucleotides, the CDR3 is TGTGCCAGCAGACTCCTACAGGGTGTCGGCTACACCTTC. As protein: CASRLLQGVGYTF.

This clone was detected only a few times. This chain connects TRBV7-2 to TRBJ1-1; 8 bases are shared with TRBD1. Per the germline V gene, CDR1 is SGHTA and CDR2 is FQGNSA. The CDR3 is 16 residues long. The V segment lost 5 bases and the J segment 1 base; nucleotides outside the gene matches: 9. CDR3 in DNA: TGTGCCAGCAGCCCCCGGACAGGGTGGGCGAACACTGAAGCTTTCTTT. It yields the protein CASSPRTGWANTEAFF.

The chain couples TRBV5-1 to TRBJ1-4, with D possibly TRBD1 on 5 matching bases. With 2 bases removed from V and 6 bases from J, the gap between germline ends came to 17 bases. Looked up from germline, CDR1 is SGHRS and CDR2 is YFSETQ. This CDR3 contains 16 residues. CDR3 bases: TGCGCCAGCAGCTTTAGGGGTTCGGTCAGAGATGAAAAACTGTTTTTT. It yields the protein CASSFRGSVRDEKLFF.

This clone was recorded a few times. V usage is TRBV10-2 and J usage is TRBJ1-5, with no clear D. The CDR3 contains 16 residues. Trimming stripped 2 bases from V and 2 bases from J, with 13 bases between. Germline assignment: CDR1 WSHSY and CDR2 SAAADI. This CDR3 reads CASSEARPRGNQPQHF. For the CDR3, the DNA is TGCGCCAGCAGTGAGGCCAGGCCACGAGGCAATCAGCCCCAGCATTTT.

Only one count was recorded for this clone. V gene TRBV19 combines with J gene TRBJ2-5, with no clear D. The CDR3 covers 13 residues. Looked up from germline, CDR1 is LNHDA and CDR2 is SQIVND (reference sequence). V was cut by 6 bases and J by 5 bases, with 13 bases left in between. The CDR3 region is CASRQNIDETQYF. CDR3 sequence (DNA): TGTGCCAGTAGACAGAATATCGATGAGACCCAGTACTTC. The entire variable domain, with the rest obtained from reference TRBV19 and TRBJ2-5, is as follows: DGGITQSPKYLFRKEGQNVTLSCEQNLNHDAMYWYRQDPGQGLRLIYYSQIVNDFQKGDIAEGYSVSREKKESFPLTVTSAQKNPTAFYLCASRQNIDETQYFGPGTRLLVL.

The rearrangement joins TRBV30 to TRBJ2-1; 12 bases are shared with TRBD2. Germline trimming cut 4 bases from V and 8 bases from J; bases unmatched to any gene: 9. The germline gives CDR1 GTSNPN, CDR2 SVGIG (reference sequence). CDR3 length equals 15 residues. Here the CDR3 DNA reads TGTGCCTGGACTCCACCTAGCGGGAGGGCCCATGAGCAGTTCTTC. Translation: CAWTPPSGRAHEQFF.

The rearrangement joins TRBV13 to TRBJ2-1; 8 bases map to TRBD2. The V gene's germline CDR1 is PRHDT and CDR2 FYEKMQ (reference sequence). Trimming at V came to 4 bases and at J to 7 bases, leaving 9 bases not matched to a gene. This CDR3 spans 15 amino acids. The CDR3 loop reads CASSSSSGSRNEQFF. CDR3 nucleotides: TGTGCCAGCAGCTCTTCTAGCGGGTCTAGGAATGAGCAGTTCTTC.